This is a list of T cell receptor beta chains from one sample in a study of cytomegalovirus exposure and HLA in healthy donors. Clones were read by immunoSEQ multiplex PCR, and TCRdb kept only the in-frame ones, dropping some. The sample contains over 150,000 clones, 80% of which appear only once. The sequenced sample was PBMCs. The receptors derive from a human donor in good health. CDR3s include the opening cysteine and the closing phenylalanine or tryptophan. The D gene is left open where the match is weak. Rows give clone size only sometimes, using once, few, many, or a class for an expanded clone.

j_call d_call v_call clone_size cdr3_aa cdr3_nt
TRBJ2-3 TRBD1 TRBV4-3 NA CASSQLSRDSQYTDTQYF TGCGCCAGCAGCCAGCTTTCCCGGGACAGTCAATACACAGATACGCAGTATTTT
TRBJ1-2 NA TRBV10-3 NA CAISESQGPLPANYGYTF TGTGCCATCAGTGAGTCACAGGGCCCGCTCCCAGCTAACTATGGCTACACCTTC
TRBJ1-4 NA TRBV5-6 NA CASSAGAAWEKLFF TGTGCCAGCAGCGCGGGGGCAGCTTGGGAAAAACTGTTTTTT
TRBJ2-2 NA TRBV7-9 NA CASSSLASDGELFF TGTGCCAGCAGCTCACTAGCTTCTGACGGGGAGCTGTTTTTT
TRBJ2-5 TRBD2 TRBV7-9 NA CASNKYRLAEETQYF TGTGCCAGCAATAAGTATCGACTAGCCGAAGAGACCCAGTACTTC
TRBJ2-1 NA TRBV5-5 once CASSLDNYNEQFF TGTGCCAGCAGCTTGGACAACTACAATGAGCAGTTCTTC
TRBJ1-2 TRBD1 TRBV27 NA CASNSGQGLDYGYTF TGTGCCAGCAATTCAGGACAGGGACTTGACTATGGCTACACCTTC
TRBJ2-5 TRBD2 TRBV4-1 NA CASSQESGRGTQYF TGCGCCAGCAGCCAAGAGTCGGGGAGGGGGACCCAGTACTTC
TRBJ2-5 TRBD1 TRBV2 NA CASSFGTEVPETQYF TGTGCCAGCAGCTTCGGGACAGAAGTACCAGAGACCCAGTACTTC
TRBJ2-5 NA TRBV5-1 NA CASSLIPTSLGETQYF TGCGCCAGCAGCTTGATCCCGACAAGCTTGGGAGAGACCCAGTACTTC
TRBJ1-2 TRBD1 TRBV7-2 NA CASSFDPDRLGYTF TGTGCCAGCAGCTTCGACCCGGACAGGTTGGGCTACACCTTC
TRBJ1-1 NA TRBV5-6 NA CASSFAANTEAFF TGTGCCAGCAGCTTTGCGGCAAACACTGAAGCTTTCTTT
TRBJ1-4 NA TRBV5-1 NA CASSLGLVRGNEKLFF TGCGCCAGCAGCTTGGGGTTAGTCCGGGGTAATGAAAAACTGTTTTTT
TRBJ2-7 NA TRBV19 NA CASSLQGSYEQYF TGTGCCAGTAGTTTGCAGGGTTCCTACGAGCAGTACTTC
TRBJ1-4 NA TRBV4-3 NA CASSQAGDSLGEKLFF TGCGCCAGCAGCCAAGCAGGCGACAGCCTCGGGGAAAAACTGTTTTTT
TRBJ1-2 TRBD1 TRBV14 few CASSREGTGVGYTF TGTGCCAGCAGCCGGGAAGGGACAGGGGTTGGCTACACCTTC
TRBJ2-5 NA TRBV9 NA CASSVEPQQETQYF TGTGCCAGCAGCGTAGAGCCACAGCAAGAGACCCAGTACTTC
TRBJ1-6 TRBD1 TRBV4-1 NA CASSQVGQGGDSPLHF TGCGCCAGCAGCCAAGTGGGACAGGGAGGGGATTCACCCCTCCACTTT
TRBJ2-7 TRBD2 TRBV7-2 NA CASSSHPGTNEQYF TGTGCCAGCAGCTCCCATCCCGGGACTAACGAGCAGTACTTC
TRBJ2-7 NA TRBV7-8 NA CASSLGVGGSYEQYF TGTGCCAGCAGCTTAGGGGTCGGAGGCTCCTACGAGCAGTACTTC
TRBJ2-5 TRBD2 TRBV25-1 once CASGSGDQETQYF TGTGCCAGCGGAAGCGGGGACCAAGAGACCCAGTACTTC
TRBJ1-2 NA TRBV27 NA CASSSHGGGYGYTF TGTGCCAGCAGTTCCCACGGGGGGGGCTATGGCTACACCTTC
TRBJ1-2 NA TRBV6-1 NA CASSEAPDYGYTF TGTGCCAGCAGTGAAGCCCCGGACTATGGCTACACCTTC
TRBJ2-5 NA TRBV5-6 NA CASSLIGGPQETQYF TGTGCCAGCAGCTTGATCGGCGGGCCACAAGAGACCCAGTACTTC
TRBJ1-2 NA TRBV14 NA CASSPRGADYGYTF TGTGCCAGCAGCCCCCGAGGAGCCGACTATGGCTACACCTTC
TRBJ2-2 NA TRBV2 NA CASSISSDSRELFF TGTGCCAGCAGTATTTCTAGCGACAGTCGGGAGCTGTTTTTT
TRBJ2-1 TRBD2 TRBV7-2 few CASSPGTSGYEQFF TGTGCCAGCAGCCCCGGGACTAGCGGTTATGAGCAGTTCTTC
TRBJ2-7 NA TRBV11-2 NA CASSHQGFPYEQYF TGTGCCAGCAGTCACCAGGGGTTCCCCTACGAGCAGTACTTC